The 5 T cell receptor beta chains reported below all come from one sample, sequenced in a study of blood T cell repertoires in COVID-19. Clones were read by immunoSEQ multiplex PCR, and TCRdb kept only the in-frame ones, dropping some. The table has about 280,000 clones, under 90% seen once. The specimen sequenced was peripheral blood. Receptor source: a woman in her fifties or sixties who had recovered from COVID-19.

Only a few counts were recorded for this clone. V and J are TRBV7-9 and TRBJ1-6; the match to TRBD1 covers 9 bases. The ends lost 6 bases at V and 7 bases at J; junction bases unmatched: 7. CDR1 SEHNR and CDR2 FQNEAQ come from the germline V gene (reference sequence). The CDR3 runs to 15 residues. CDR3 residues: CASRLRGTGNSPLHF. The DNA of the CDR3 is TGTGCCAGCAGGCTCCGCGGGACAGGGAATTCACCCCTCCACTTT.

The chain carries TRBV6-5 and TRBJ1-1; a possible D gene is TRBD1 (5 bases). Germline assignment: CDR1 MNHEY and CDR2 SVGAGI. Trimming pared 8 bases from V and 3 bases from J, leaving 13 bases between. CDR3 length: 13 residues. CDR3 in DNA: TGTGCCAGCGCCCGGGGGAGCGACACTGAAGCTTTCTTT. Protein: CASARGSDTEAFF.

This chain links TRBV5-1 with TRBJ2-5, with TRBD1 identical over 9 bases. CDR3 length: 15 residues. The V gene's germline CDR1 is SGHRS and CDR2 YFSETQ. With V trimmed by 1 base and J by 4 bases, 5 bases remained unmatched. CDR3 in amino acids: CASSLPTGGLETQYF. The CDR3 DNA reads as TGCGCCAGCAGCTTGCCGACAGGGGGTCTAGAGACCCAGTACTTC.

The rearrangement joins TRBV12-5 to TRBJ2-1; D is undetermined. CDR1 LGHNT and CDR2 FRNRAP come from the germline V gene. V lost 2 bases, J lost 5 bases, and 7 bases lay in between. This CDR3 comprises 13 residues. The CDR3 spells CASGLSTNNEQFF. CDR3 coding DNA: TGTGCTAGTGGTTTGTCAACTAACAATGAGCAGTTCTTC.

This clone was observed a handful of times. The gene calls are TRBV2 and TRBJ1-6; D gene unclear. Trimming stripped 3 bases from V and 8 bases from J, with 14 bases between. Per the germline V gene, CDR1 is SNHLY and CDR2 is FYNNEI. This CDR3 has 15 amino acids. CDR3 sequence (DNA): TGTGCCAGCAGTGATGGAGGCTTCTCGTATTCACCCCTCCACTTT. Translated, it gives CASSDGGFSYSPLHF.